The clone carrying this T cell receptor (beta chain) appeared many times. Its specificity is not known. The entry originates in a study of shared clonotypes between healthy human individuals. General study findings and limits: With a few donors compared, 5% to 5.5% of naive CD4 clonotypes were shared. Sampling was confined to blood; repertoires within tissues likely differ.

CDR1 MDHEN and CDR2 SYDVKM come from the germline V gene. The germline V and J ends were trimmed by 5 bases and 4 bases, with 17 bases remaining between them. The CDR3 extends over 15 amino acids. The table came from immunoSEQ multiplex PCR; TCRdb's copy has only in-frame clones and leaves some out. The repertoire consists of over a million clones, with around 82% occurring once and the leading ten covering around 0.61%. The TCR comes from a man between 18 and 29 years old in good health. Some clones in this sample may be carry-over from other donors' samples. Sample: memory CD4+ T cells from PBMCs. The subset here: CD45RA-negative fraction. The chain links TRBV28 to TRBJ1-1, with D perhaps TRBD1 (5 bases). This CDR3 reads CASSGRVASGTEAFF. CDR3 DNA sequence: TGTGCCAGCAGTGGCAGGGTCGCTTCGGGCACTGAAGCTTTCTTT.